This T cell receptor (beta chain) is from a study of T cells in Graves' hyperthyroidism and ophthalmopathy. Points from the study as a whole: A model built on 13 V-J features separated ophthalmopathy from stable hyperthyroidism.

The diagnostic basis comprised clinical symptoms, serum thyroxine and TRAb, thyroid ultrasound and orbital computed tomography. This clonotype occurred many times. Its antigen is still unknown. The CDR3 spans 14 residues. Germline CDR1 is SNHLY and CDR2 is FYNNEI. V lost 8 bases to trimming and J lost 6 bases; unmatched junction nucleotides: 6. The CDR3 regions of TCR beta were amplified from RNA transcripts. During a first-round RT-PCR of the TCR CDR3, the HTBI primer set was used. From the multiplex PCR reads, TCRdb called clonotypes with MiXCR, one entry per CDR3 protein. Of some 560,000 distinct CDR3 sequences in the sample, roughly 14% are singletons; the top ten hold around 6.6%.

Sequencing was performed on blood. The chain uses TRBV2 and TRBJ2-1, with 11 bases fitting TRBD2. The source of this sequence is a woman aged 25 to 45 with Graves' hyperthyroidism. The CDR3 protein is CASLTSGSTNEQFF. The CDR3, as DNA: TGTGCCAGCCTAACTAGCGGGAGCACCAATGAGCAGTTCTTC.